The next 20 T cell receptor beta chains were all read from a single sample in a study of cytomegalovirus exposure and HLA in healthy donors. This PCR relied on a set of 60 Vbeta primers and 13 Jbeta primers. The table came from immunoSEQ multiplex PCR; TCRdb's copy has only in-frame clones and leaves some out. Recorded here are around 50,000 clones; the top ten clones represent over 2%. Sequencing was carried out using PBMCs. The receptors originated from a female donor in good health and CMV-seronegative.

V is TRBV6-6 and J is TRBJ1-5, with D possibly matching TRBD1 (5 bases). The length of the CDR3 is 12 residues. The V end was cut by 10 bases, the J end by 4 bases, with 11 bases between. Germline V gene data show CDR1 as MNHNY and CDR2 as SVGAGI (reference sequence). CDR3 sequence (DNA): TGTGCCACCACAGGAGAGAATCAGCCCCAGCATTTT. Translation: CATTGENQPQHF.

The V gene is TRBV20-1, the J gene TRBJ2-7, with D tentatively TRBD2 (5 bases). The CDR3 runs to 11 residues. V shed 4 bases and J shed 6 bases, with 10 bases lying between them. The germline V gene has CDR1 DFQATT and CDR2 SNEGSKA (reference sequence). Here the CDR3 reads CSANRGFEQYF. In DNA, the CDR3 is TGCAGTGCTAATCGGGGATTCGAGCAGTACTTC.

CDR3 in amino acids: CASNYREVGTEAFF. The CDR3 DNA reads TGTGCCAGCAACTACAGGGAAGTGGGCACTGAAGCTTTCTTT. The rearrangement links TRBV5-5 to TRBJ1-1, with D possibly being TRBD1 (6 bases). There are 14 residues in the CDR3. V lost 6 bases to trimming and J lost 4 bases, with 16 bases between them. Germline V gene data show CDR1 as SGHKS and CDR2 as YYEKEE (reference sequence). The whole variable domain, remainder taken from reference TRBV5-5 and TRBJ1-1, is DAGVTQSPTHLIKTRGQQVTLRCSPISGHKSVSWYQQVLGQGPQFIFQYYEKEERGRGNFPDRFSARQFPNYSSELNVNALLLGDSALYLCASNYREVGTEAFFGQGTRLTVV.

V and J are TRBV10-3 and TRBJ1-2, with TRBD1 as a possible D gene (6 bases). Per the germline V gene, CDR1 is ENHRY and CDR2 is SYGVKD. The CDR3 totals 14 residues. DNA for the CDR3: TGTTCGGTACAGGGTGAAGTGGTAGACTATGGCTACACCTTC. Translated, it gives CSVQGEVVDYGYTF.

This chain joins TRBV2 and TRBJ1-2, with D unresolved. Germline assignment: CDR1 SNHLY and CDR2 FYNNEI. The CDR3 runs to 10 residues. Trimming stripped 7 bases from V and 8 bases from J, with 8 bases between. CDR3 region: CASNGVGYTF. The CDR3 bases are TGTGCCAGCAACGGGGTCGGCTACACCTTC.

This chain joins TRBV29-1 and TRBJ2-1; 7 bases are shared with TRBD2. The CDR3 length is 13 residues. CDR1 and CDR2 from the germline V gene are SQVTM and ANQGSEA. V lost 7 bases to trimming and J lost 2 bases; unmatched junction nucleotides: 5. The CDR3 spells CSAGGGPYNEQFF. In DNA form, the CDR3 reads TGCAGCGCGGGAGGAGGACCCTACAATGAGCAGTTCTTC.

The rearrangement uses TRBV6-1 and TRBJ1-5; TRBD1 aligns across 8 bases. Germline-derived CDR1 and CDR2 are MNHNS and SASEGT. The junction had 5 bases not matched to a gene; V was cut back by 4 bases and J by 6 bases. The CDR3 is 14 residues long. The CDR3 loop is CASSARQGSQPQHF. The CDR3 nucleotides are TGTGCCAGCAGTGCTAGACAGGGGAGTCAGCCCCAGCATTTT.

This chain links TRBV5-1 with TRBJ1-1, with D possibly matching TRBD1 (5 bases). The CDR3 is 14 residues long. Germline CDR1 is SGHRS and CDR2 is YFSETQ. V shed 3 bases and J shed 3 bases, with 12 bases lying between them. The CDR3 DNA sequence: TGCGCCAGCAGCTCACGGGGGGGTGACACTGAAGCTTTCTTT. This gives the protein CASSSRGGDTEAFF.

The V gene is TRBV4-3, the J gene TRBJ2-7, with 11 bases matching TRBD2. The length of the CDR3 is 17 residues. V trimming: 1 base; J trimming: 2 bases; junction bases outside the gene matches: 7. Per the germline V gene, CDR1 is LGHNA and CDR2 is YSLEER. CDR3 sequence (DNA): TGCGCCAGCAGCCAAGGACTAGCGGGGCCTTCCGCCTACGAGCAGTACTTC. The encoded protein is CASSQGLAGPSAYEQYF.

This chain connects TRBV11-2 to TRBJ1-1, with 11 bases fitting TRBD1. J lost 5 bases, V lost 5 bases, and 7 bases had no gene match. CDR3 length: 15 amino acids. Germline CDR1 SGHAT, CDR2 FQNNGV. The CDR3: CASSHRTGGETEAFF. The CDR3 nucleotides are TGTGCCAGCAGCCACCGGACAGGGGGCGAAACTGAAGCTTTCTTT.

The J gene is TRBJ2-1, the V gene TRBV6-5; TRBD2 aligns across 8 bases. The V and J ends lost 6 bases and 10 bases, in that order; junction bases with no gene match: 11. The CDR3 runs to 14 residues. CDR1 and CDR2 from the germline V gene are MNHEY and SVGAGI. CDR3 amino acids: CASSGTRDTREQFF. CDR3 nucleotide sequence: TGTGCCAGCAGCGGGACTAGGGATACGAGGGAGCAGTTCTTC.

The chain has TRBV2 and TRBJ1-2, with unresolved D. The CDR3 contains 15 residues. V shed 5 bases and J shed 5 bases, with 18 bases lying between them. Germline CDR1 and CDR2: SNHLY and FYNNEI. The DNA for the CDR3 is TGTGCCAGCAGTACCTACGCGGGCCCTGGATATGGCTACACCTTC. It codes for CASSTYAGPGYGYTF.

The rearrangement uses TRBV5-6 and TRBJ2-7; 9 nucleotides agree with TRBD2. J gave up 2 bases and V 4 bases, and 10 bases lay outside the gene matches. The CDR3 runs 16 residues. Germline CDR1 and CDR2: SGHDT and YYEEEE. DNA of the CDR3: TGTGCCAGCAGCGCCGTGACTAGCGGAGAGACCTACGAGCAGTACTTC. It encodes CASSAVTSGETYEQYF.

The rearrangement uses TRBV9 and TRBJ2-3; 11 nucleotides match TRBD2. Trimming at V came to 2 bases and at J to 4 bases, leaving 6 bases not matched to a gene. The germline CDR1 and CDR2 sequences are SGDLS and YYNGEE. The CDR3 is 16 amino acids. The CDR3 DNA is TGTGCCAGCAGCGTTTTCGGACTAGCGGGCCCAGATACGCAGTATTTT. Its translation: CASSVFGLAGPDTQYF.

This chain joins TRBV5-1 and TRBJ1-5, with D maybe TRBD1 (6 bases). With 3 bases removed from V and 0 bases from J, the gap between germline ends came to 10 bases. The V gene's germline CDR1 is SGHRS and CDR2 YFSETQ. The CDR3 is 15 residues long. The CDR3: CASSSRTVSNQPQHF. The CDR3 coding sequence is TGCGCCAGCAGCTCACGGACAGTTAGCAATCAGCCCCAGCATTTT.

V usage is TRBV7-2 and J usage is TRBJ2-4; 8 bases are a match to TRBD2. With 1 base clipped from V and 0 bases from J, the junction kept 5 bases outside the gene matches. In germline, CDR1 is SGHTA, CDR2 FQGNSA. The CDR3 is 17 residues long. The CDR3 DNA sequence: TGTGCCAGCAGCTTAGTCCGGGGGGGACTAGCCAAAAACATTCAGTACTTC. Translated: CASSLVRGGLAKNIQYF. Full variable domain (rest looked up from reference TRBV7-2 and TRBJ2-4): GAGVSQSPSNKVTEKGKDVELRCDPISGHTALYWYRQSLGQGLEFLIYFQGNSAPDKSGLPSDRFSAERTGGSVSTLTIQRTQQEDSAVYLCASSLVRGGLAKNIQYFGAGTRLSVL.

The CDR3 loop reads CASSQGRILDRKNYGYTF. Written as DNA, the CDR3 is TGCGCCAGCAGCCAAGGAAGGATTCTGGACAGGAAAAACTATGGCTACACCTTC. V and J are TRBV4-1 and TRBJ1-2, with 7 bases that match TRBD1. Germline V gene lookup returns CDR1 MGHRA and CDR2 YSYEKL. The junction had 13 bases not matched to a gene; V was cut back by 1 base and J by 2 bases. The CDR3 length is 18 residues.

The chain combines TRBV29-1 with TRBJ2-7; 8 bases are a match to TRBD1. Germline V gives CDR1 SQVTM, CDR2 ANQGSEA. The V and J ends lost 3 bases and 0 bases, in that order; junction bases with no gene match: 4. The CDR3 spans 14 residues. The CDR3 loop is CSVEDRVDSYEQYF. The CDR3 DNA reads TGCAGCGTTGAGGACAGGGTAGACTCCTACGAGCAGTACTTC.

The chain's CDR3 is CASSQEKNTEAFF. The CDR3, as DNA: TGTGCCAGCAGCCAAGAGAAGAACACTGAAGCTTTCTTT. V is TRBV7-9 and J is TRBJ1-1; no clear D. There are 13 residues in the CDR3. Trimming stripped 5 bases from V and 1 base from J, with 8 bases between. Germline-derived CDR1 and CDR2 are SEHNR and FQNEAQ (reference sequence).

The rearrangement uses TRBV29-1 and TRBJ1-1; 10 bases fit TRBD1. Germline values: CDR1 SQVTM, CDR2 ANQGSEA. With 1 base clipped from V and 10 bases from J, the junction kept 9 bases outside the gene matches. The CDR3 is 14 residues long. The CDR3 reads CSVEGGETGGRAFF. CDR3 bases: TGCAGCGTTGAAGGTGGGGAGACAGGGGGCCGAGCTTTCTTT.